This is a list of T cell receptor beta chains from one sample in a study of PD-1 blockade in mismatch repair-deficient tumors. Libraries were prepared by immunoSEQ multiplex PCR; TCRdb keeps only in-frame clonotypes and omits some of them. The table records 95,000 to 150,000 clones, about 88% of them present only once. The sample was peripheral blood, taken 44 weeks after starting pembrolizumab. The receptors shown here come from an adult with mismatch repair-deficient cancer. Each CDR3 is given with its conserved first and last residue. Fields, in order: V gene, CDR3 protein.

>TRBV28
CASSMWDRGVIEQYF
>TRBV30
CAWRKTSFKNIQYF
>TRBV7-3
CASSPGTSGSPNEQFF
>TRBV4-3
CASSQTGLLSTDTQYF
>TRBV27
CASSLFFGDRGRDYTF
>TRBV5-1
CASSPLVWDRGTNYGYTF
>TRBV13
CASSLNDRLTPVDEQFF
>TRBV30
CAWGFGQKNEKLFF
>TRBV19
CASSEDRSTDTQYF
>TRBV30
CAWSADRETQYF
>TRBV10-3
CAISEEQQETQYF
>TRBV10-2
CASTSSGRAVRIHEQFF
>TRBV5-4
CASSIGQGASYEQYF
>TRBV7-8
CASSWGTSGANTGELFF
>TRBV19
CASSDDSWGEKLFF
>TRBV11-3
CASSFQRERADTQYF
>TRBV30
CAWTGGRDYEQYF
>TRBV27
CASNPRGGRTQYF
>TRBV6-5
CASQGQPSYEQYF
>TRBV7-6
CASSPGVIYEQYF
>TRBV29-1
CSVGRDTEAFF
>TRBV7-9
CASSLKGEQFF
>TRBV9
CASRRLAGSSVNEQFF
>TRBV6-4
CASSDSGQGSAFF
>TRBV5-4
CASRPIVGSTGGYTF
>TRBV4-3
CASSQGGTGGYNEQFF
>TRBV11-3
CASSSGTGGWGETQYF
>TRBV6-1
CASSEDGGPNTEAFF